This T cell receptor beta chain was profiled in a study of PD-1 blockade in classical Hodgkin lymphoma. Study-level points and caveats: Complete responders' diversity at baseline resembled that of newly diagnosed patients.

Assay: immunoSEQ multiplex PCR; the TCRdb copy retains only in-frame clones and omits some. The repertoire holds around 34,000 clones, with over 75% as singletons. Every patient had relapsed following autologous stem cell transplantation, and cohorts differed in brentuximab vedotin exposure. Magnetic depletion of unwanted cells isolated CD4+ T cells from thawed PBMCs. A remark on this clone: Its target is unknown.

Germline CDR1 is SGHNT and CDR2 is YYREEE (reference sequence). Trimming cost V 0 bases and J 7 bases, with 17 bases left between them. This CDR3 has 16 residues. Sequenced material: CD4+ T cells from blood, taken at baseline. The chain carries TRBV5-4 and TRBJ2-1; no clear D. The sequence was collected from a human donor with classical Hodgkin lymphoma. CDR3 loop: CASSLGFDAARNEQFF. CDR3 in DNA: TGTGCCAGCAGCTTGGGGTTCGATGCGGCGCGGAATGAGCAGTTCTTC.